This passage covers 5 T cell receptor beta chains from one sample sequenced in a study of cytomegalovirus exposure and HLA in healthy donors. Repertoires were generated with immunoSEQ multiplex PCR, while TCRdb's copy carries only in-frame clones and drops some. Of 150,000 to 200,000 clones listed, 85% to 90% are singletons. The specimen was PBMCs. These receptors originate from a young woman in good health and CMV-seronegative.

V gene TRBV7-9 combines with J gene TRBJ2-3, with 7 bases aligning to TRBD2. CDR3 size: 15 residues. With V trimmed by 1 base and J by 1 base, 2 bases remained unmatched. CDR1 is SEHNR and CDR2 is FQNEAQ in the germline V gene (reference sequence). CDR3 residues: CASSLGGGGTDTQYF. In DNA, the CDR3 is TGTGCCAGCAGCTTAGGTGGGGGGGGCACAGATACGCAGTATTTT.

The genes are TRBV4-3 and TRBJ1-1; a possible D gene is TRBD1 (6 bases). Trimming took 0 bases from V and 3 from J, leaving 8 bases between them. The length of the CDR3 is 14 residues. CDR1 and CDR2 from the germline V gene are LGHNA and YSLEER. CDR3 region: CASSQETGYTEAFF. CDR3 in DNA: TGCGCCAGCAGCCAAGAGACAGGATACACTGAAGCTTTCTTT.

This clone has a handful of counts. The chain employs TRBV6-1 and TRBJ1-2; D remains ambiguous. Germline V gives CDR1 MNHNS, CDR2 SASEGT. V lost 2 bases and J lost 1, with 5 bases in between. The CDR3 loop spans 13 amino acids. CDR3 coding DNA: TGTGCCAGCAGTGAACGGGTTAACTATGGCTACACCTTC. It codes for CASSERVNYGYTF.

The chain recombines TRBV6-6 with TRBJ1-2; 7 nucleotides align to TRBD1. Germline V lookup: CDR1 MNHNY, CDR2 SVGAGI (reference sequence). V dropped 9 bases and J dropped 8; count of bases not matched to a gene: 9. This CDR3 spans 12 amino acids. CDR3 sequence reads: CASTWTGDGYTF. DNA of the CDR3: TGTGCCAGTACGTGGACAGGTGACGGCTACACCTTC.

The chain is built from TRBV7-9 and TRBJ2-7; D not certain. The CDR3 runs to 12 residues. Germline CDR1 and CDR2: SEHNR and FQNEAQ (reference sequence). V lost 5 bases and J lost 1, with 6 bases in between. The CDR3 loop reads CASSPGSYEQYF. In DNA form, the CDR3 reads TGTGCCAGCAGCCCAGGTTCCTACGAGCAGTACTTC.